The 30 T cell receptor beta chains below were found in one sample sequenced in a study of T cell responses to AZD1222 COVID-19 vaccine. Generated by immunoSEQ multiplex PCR, the TCRdb table keeps only in-frame clones and is missing some. The top ten clones hold approximately 4.6% of a sample with 150,000 or so clones, around 94% of them seen once. Specimen: peripheral blood, collected 28 days after the second AZD1222 dose. All receptors come from an adult who received the AZD1222 COVID-19 vaccine.

This chain links TRBV19 with TRBJ2-1, with 8 bases lining up with TRBD2. CDR3 length equals 12 residues. Germline loops: CDR1 LNHDA, CDR2 SQIVND (reference sequence). V dropped 11 bases and J dropped 9; count of bases not matched to a gene: 9. The CDR3: CASKSGGTEQFF. DNA for the CDR3: TGTGCCTCTAAGTCGGGGGGGACTGAGCAGTTCTTC.

This chain connects TRBV7-9 to TRBJ2-3, with D possibly being TRBD1 (5 bases). CDR1 and CDR2 (germline): SEHNR, FQNEAQ (reference sequence). V was clipped by 8 bases and J by 1 base, with 7 bases between them. The CDR3 has 12 residues. CDR3 sequence (DNA): TGTGCCAGCGGGGCCCGCACAGATACGCAGTATTTT. As protein: CASGARTDTQYF.

The V call is TRBV7-8, the J call TRBJ2-7, with a possible D match to TRBD2 (5 bases). The germline V and J ends were trimmed by 1 base and 3 bases, with 7 bases remaining between them. This CDR3 has 13 amino acids. Germline V CDR1 and CDR2: SGHVS, FQNEAQ. CDR3 amino acids: CASSLELVYEQYF. The CDR3 coding sequence is TGTGCCAGCAGCTTAGAACTAGTCTACGAGCAGTACTTC.

The gene calls are TRBV7-2 and TRBJ2-2; 8 bases map to TRBD2. V was clipped by 10 bases and J by 0 bases; unmatched bases: 10. Per the germline V gene, CDR1 is SGHTA and CDR2 is FQGNSA. The CDR3 has 16 residues. The CDR3 loop reads CAISVVAGTNTGELFF. The CDR3 nucleotides read TGTGCCATCTCTGTGGTAGCGGGAACGAACACCGGGGAGCTGTTTTTT.

V and J are TRBV6-1 and TRBJ2-7, with 11 bases that match TRBD2. The CDR3 loop spans 18 amino acids. V lost 0 bases, J lost 4 bases, and 11 bases stayed unmatched. Germline CDR1 reads MNHNS; CDR2 reads SASEGT. The CDR3 sequence: CASSEAIAGGPGGYEQYF. In DNA form, the CDR3 reads TGTGCCAGCAGTGAAGCAATAGCGGGAGGGCCCGGGGGGTACGAGCAGTACTTC.

This clone was detected once. V is TRBV28 and J is TRBJ1-5; D is possibly TRBD1 (5 bases). The CDR3 consists of 17 residues. V lost 6 bases, J lost 0 bases, and 18 bases lay in between. Germline V gene data show CDR1 as MDHEN and CDR2 as SYDVKM. For the CDR3, the DNA is TGTGCCAGCAGCCCCTTGGGACCGTCTTTTAGCAATCAGCCCCAGCATTTT. Translation: CASSPLGPSFSNQPQHF. Combining the CDR3 with reference TRBV28 and TRBJ1-5 gives the whole variable domain DVKVTQSSRYLVKRTGEKVFLECVQDMDHENMFWYRQDPGLGLRLIYFSYDVKMKEKGDIPEGYSVSREKKERFSLILESASTNQTSMYLCASSPLGPSFSNQPQHFGDGTRLSIL.

The rearrangement links TRBV5-1 to TRBJ2-3; D is perhaps TRBD1 (8 bases). This CDR3 has 15 amino acids. V was trimmed by 0 bases and J by 7 bases, leaving 15 bases between them. Germline V gives CDR1 SGHRS, CDR2 YFSETQ. The CDR3 bases are TGCGCCAGCAGCTTGGGGAGCGGGACAGGAAATACGCAGTATTTT. Protein sequence: CASSLGSGTGNTQYF.

The gene calls are TRBV7-6 and TRBJ2-5; D gene ambiguous. Looked up from germline, CDR1 is SGHVS and CDR2 is FNYEAQ. V was shortened by 4 bases and J by 0 bases, with 15 bases between the two germline ends. This CDR3 contains 16 residues. The DNA for the CDR3 is TGTGCCAGCAGCTCACGTTCTAGTTCCAACCAAGAGACCCAGTACTTC. Translating gives CASSSRSSSNQETQYF. Full variable domain (rest looked up from reference TRBV7-6 and TRBJ2-5): GAGVSQSPRYKVTKRGQDVALRCDPISGHVSLYWYRQALGQGPEFLTYFNYEAQQDKSGLPNDRFSAERPEGSISTLTIQRTEQRDSAMYRCASSSRSSSNQETQYFGPGTRLLVL.

In its sample, this clone was seen a few times. The V call is TRBV5-6, the J call TRBJ2-1; maybe TRBD2 (5 bases). This CDR3 comprises 17 residues. Looked up from germline, CDR1 is SGHDT and CDR2 is YYEEEE. V lost 4 bases and J lost 0, with 17 bases in between. The DNA of the CDR3 is TGTGCCAGCAGCCCAGAGGGTACAGCGAGCTCCTACAATGAGCAGTTCTTC. Its protein product is CASSPEGTASSYNEQFF.

The rearrangement links TRBV4-2 to TRBJ1-1, with TRBD1 as a possible D gene (6 bases). Trimming pared 1 base from V and 1 base from J, leaving 13 bases between. The CDR3 length is 16 residues. Germline CDR1 reads LGHNA; CDR2 reads YNFKEQ. CDR3 nucleotides: TGTGCCAGCAGCCAAGTCCAGGGGCAGGCGAACACTGAAGCTTTCTTT. It encodes CASSQVQGQANTEAFF.

This clone has only one observation. The gene calls are TRBV4-2 and TRBJ1-5, with 8 bases matching TRBD1. J gave up 1 base and V 2 bases, and 13 bases lay outside the gene matches. From germline, CDR1 is LGHNA and CDR2 YNFKEQ. The CDR3 covers 19 residues. The CDR3 region is CASSQYGQGPQGSNQPQHF. CDR3 DNA sequence: TGTGCCAGCAGCCAATATGGACAGGGACCCCAAGGGAGCAATCAGCCCCAGCATTTT.

This clone showed up just a few times. V and J are TRBV30 and TRBJ2-1; D tentatively fits TRBD1 or TRBD2 (5 bases each). CDR1 is GTSNPN and CDR2 is SVGIG in the germline V gene (reference sequence). V gave up 0 bases and J gave up 9 bases, with 9 bases separating them. The CDR3 is made up of 12 amino acids. The CDR3 DNA reads TGTGCCTGGAGTGTACGGGGCGTTGAGCAGTTCTTC. Amino acid sequence: CAWSVRGVEQFF. The full variable domain, completed using reference TRBV30 and TRBJ2-1, is SQTIHQWPATLVQPVGSPLSLECTVEGTSNPNLYWYRQAAGRGLQLLFYSVGIGQISSEVPQNLSASRPQDRQFILSSKKLLLSDSGFYLCAWSVRGVEQFFGPGTRLTVL.

The CDR3 is CSVRWRDIQYF. The CDR3 DNA reads TGCAGCGTAAGGTGGAGAGACATTCAGTACTTC. This chain connects TRBV29-1 to TRBJ2-4; D gene ambiguous. CDR1 and CDR2 (germline): SQVTM, ANQGSEA. The length of the CDR3 is 11 residues. Trimming stripped 6 bases from V and 8 bases from J, with 11 bases between. The variable domain in full, with the rest retrieved from reference TRBV29-1 and TRBJ2-4, is SAVISQKPSRDICQRGTSLTIQCQVDSQVTMMFWYRQQPGQSLTLIATANQGSEATYESGFVIDKFPISRPNLTFSTLTVSNMSPEDSSIYLCSVRWRDIQYFGAGTRLSVL.

The count of this clone is one. The chain carries TRBV4-1 and TRBJ1-1; perhaps TRBD1 as D (5 bases). Germline loops: CDR1 MGHRA, CDR2 YSYEKL. Trimming took 1 base from V and 7 from J, leaving 13 bases between them. The CDR3 totals 14 residues. CDR3 region: CASSQARTGREAFF. CDR3 coding DNA: TGCGCCAGCAGCCAAGCTCGGACGGGACGTGAAGCTTTCTTT.

This clone was detected once. The chain employs TRBV25-1 and TRBJ1-2; possibly TRBD1 for D (5 bases). Per the germline V gene, CDR1 is MGHDK and CDR2 is SYGVNS. Trimming took off 5 bases at V and 4 bases at J, with 11 bases between the two ends. The CDR3 extends over 13 amino acids. This CDR3 reads CASSRQPFYGYTF. The CDR3 DNA is TGTGCCAGCAGTCGACAGCCCTTCTATGGCTACACCTTC.

In its sample, this clone was seen once. The V gene is TRBV14, the J gene TRBJ1-2; no clear D gene. Germline CDR1 is SGHDN and CDR2 is FVKESK. The V and J ends lost 1 base and 5 bases respectively, with 11 bases between them. CDR3 length: 14 amino acids. CDR3 amino acids: CASSQGQAVYGYTF. In nucleotides, the CDR3 is TGTGCCAGCAGCCAAGGCCAGGCCGTATATGGCTACACCTTC.

The chain couples TRBV2 to TRBJ1-5, with 7 bases matching TRBD1. The V segment lost 5 bases and the J segment 4 bases; nucleotides outside the gene matches: 11. Germline V gene sequence: CDR1 SNHLY, CDR2 FYNNEI. The CDR3 totals 16 residues. The CDR3 region is CASSWTGTRDNQPQHF. In DNA, the CDR3 is TGTGCCAGCAGTTGGACAGGTACGCGGGATAATCAGCCCCAGCATTTT. The full variable domain, in which reference TRBV2 and TRBJ1-5 provide the parts outside the CDR3, is EPEVTQTPSHQVTQMGQEVILRCVPISNHLYFYWYRQILGQKVEFLVSFYNNEISEKSEIFDDQFSVERPDGSNFTLKIRSTKLEDSAMYFCASSWTGTRDNQPQHFGDGTRLSIL.

The chain uses TRBV7-2 and TRBJ2-2; D remains unclear. The CDR3 length is 14 residues. Trimming removed 1 base at V and 4 bases at J, with 7 bases between. The germline V gene encodes CDR1 SGHTA and CDR2 FQGNSA. Written as DNA, the CDR3 is TGTGCCAGCAGCTTAGAGGCGACCACCGGGGAGCTGTTTTTT. Protein sequence: CASSLEATTGELFF.

The chain combines TRBV7-9 with TRBJ1-5, with D perhaps TRBD1 (5 bases). The CDR3 contains 14 residues. Per germline, CDR1 SEHNR and CDR2 FQNEAQ (reference sequence). Trimming stripped 4 bases from V and 9 bases from J, with 16 bases between. The CDR3 bases are TGTGCCAGCAGCTCGGAACAGGCCGGGAGGCCCCAGCATTTT. It is translated as CASSSEQAGRPQHF.

The genes are TRBV18 and TRBJ1-1, with a weak D call TRBD1 (5 bases). CDR1 is KGHSH, CDR2 LQKENI, per germline. The CDR3 sequence is 12 residues long. V lost 6 bases and J lost 4, with 9 bases in between. The chain's CDR3 is CASSPGPTEAFF. As DNA, the CDR3 is TGTGCCAGCTCCCCGGGGCCCACTGAAGCTTTCTTT.

The chain links TRBV13 to TRBJ2-5; the D is unclear. V was cut by 5 bases and J by 4 bases, with 17 bases left in between. This CDR3 contains 15 residues. The germline V gene has CDR1 PRHDT and CDR2 FYEKMQ (reference sequence). CDR3 coding DNA: TGTGCCAGCAGCCCCCCTCTGGGGATCGGAGAGACCCAGTACTTC. Translation: CASSPPLGIGETQYF.

The chain is built from TRBV5-1 and TRBJ2-3; D is unclear. V was trimmed by 4 bases and J by 0 bases, leaving 3 bases between them. Germline assignment: CDR1 SGHRS and CDR2 YFSETQ. The CDR3 length is 12 residues. DNA for the CDR3: TGCGCCAGCAGCATTAGCACAGATACGCAGTATTTT. Protein: CASSISTDTQYF.

The gene calls are TRBV11-2 and TRBJ2-1, with 7 nucleotides matching TRBD2. The CDR3 is 16 amino acids. V was clipped by 5 bases and J by 8 bases; unmatched bases: 15. Germline CDR1 and CDR2: SGHAT and FQNNGV. This chain's CDR3 is CASSPTGASGRDEQFF. The CDR3 DNA follows: TGTGCCAGCAGCCCTACCGGGGCTAGCGGACGGGATGAGCAGTTCTTC.

The table lists this clone with a few counts. The chain recombines TRBV6-2 or TRBV6-3 with TRBJ2-1; D gene uncertain. CDR1 is MNHEY, CDR2 SVGEGT, per germline. The CDR3 length is 13 residues. Trimming took 0 bases from V and 5 from J, leaving 5 bases between them. CDR3 protein: CASSYSADNEQFF. The CDR3 bases are TGTGCCAGCAGTTACTCGGCGGACAATGAGCAGTTCTTC.

V usage is TRBV28 and J usage is TRBJ1-4; D unclear. V was cut by 2 bases and J by 15 bases, with 19 bases left in between. The CDR3 length is 14 residues. The germline V gene has CDR1 MDHEN and CDR2 SYDVKM. The CDR3 sequence: CASSLADVGGRVFF. The CDR3 DNA sequence: TGTGCCAGCAGTTTAGCCGACGTTGGAGGCAGAGTGTTTTTT.

The chain is built from TRBV7-9 and TRBJ2-3; 11 bases align to TRBD2. The CDR3 totals 16 residues. Germline loops: CDR1 SEHNR, CDR2 FQNEAQ (reference sequence). J lost 2 bases, V lost 5 bases, and 6 bases had no gene match. CDR3 amino acids: CASSPGTSGHTDTQYF. CDR3 in DNA: TGTGCCAGCAGCCCCGGGACTAGCGGCCACACAGATACGCAGTATTTT.

DNA for the CDR3: TGTGCCAGCAGCTTGGGCGGGGGGAGTAATGAAAAACTGTTTTTT. It yields the protein CASSLGGGSNEKLFF. The chain uses TRBV5-4 and TRBJ1-4; tentatively, D is TRBD1 (5 bases). The CDR3 is 15 residues long. V was shortened by 0 bases and J by 4 bases, with 10 bases between the two germline ends. Per germline, CDR1 SGHNT and CDR2 YYREEE (reference sequence).

The chain carries TRBV5-4 and TRBJ2-7, with 11 bases matching TRBD1. Unmatched junction bases numbered 6, after V lost 4 bases and J lost 3 bases. Germline CDR1 and CDR2: SGHNT and YYREEE (reference sequence). This CDR3 has 15 residues. CDR3: CASSGGTGGVYEQYF. The CDR3 nucleotides are TGTGCCAGCAGCGGAGGGACAGGGGGTGTCTACGAGCAGTACTTC.

The chain couples TRBV7-6 to TRBJ1-6; D is possibly TRBD1 (6 bases). V shed 5 bases and J shed 6 bases, with 14 bases lying between them. The CDR3 contains 15 residues. Per the germline V gene, CDR1 is SGHVS and CDR2 is FNYEAQ. The CDR3 region is CASSRGGTSNSPLHF. As DNA, the CDR3 is TGTGCCAGCAGCCGAGGGGGGACGAGTAATTCACCCCTCCACTTT.

J is TRBJ2-5 and V is TRBV6-5, with a weak D call TRBD1 (6 bases). The V and J ends lost 7 bases and 3 bases respectively, with 12 bases between them. This CDR3 spans 13 amino acids. Germline assignment: CDR1 MNHEY and CDR2 SVGAGI. The CDR3 DNA follows: TGTGCCAGCATTCTCGGGACAAAAGAGACCCAGTACTTC. This codes for CASILGTKETQYF.